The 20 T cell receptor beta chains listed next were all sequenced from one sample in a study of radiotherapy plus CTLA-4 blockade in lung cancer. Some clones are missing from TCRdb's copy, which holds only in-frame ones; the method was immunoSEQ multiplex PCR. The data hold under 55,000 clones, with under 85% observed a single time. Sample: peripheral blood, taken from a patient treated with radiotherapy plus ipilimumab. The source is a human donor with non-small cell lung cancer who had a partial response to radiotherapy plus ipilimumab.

For the CDR3, the DNA is TGTGCCAGCAGTCTGACAGGGTCCTTCAACGAGCAGTACTTC. The encoded protein is CASSLTGSFNEQYF. V usage is TRBV27 and J usage is TRBJ2-7; the match to TRBD1 covers 7 bases. CDR3 length: 14 residues. V dropped 5 bases and J dropped 5; count of bases not matched to a gene: 9. The germline V gene encodes CDR1 MNHEY and CDR2 SMNVEV (reference sequence).

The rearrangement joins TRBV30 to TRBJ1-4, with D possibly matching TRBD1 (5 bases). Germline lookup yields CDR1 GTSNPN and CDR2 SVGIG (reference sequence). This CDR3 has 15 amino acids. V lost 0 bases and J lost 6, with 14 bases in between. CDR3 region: CAWSVSRGFDEKLFF. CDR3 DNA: TGTGCCTGGAGTGTCTCGCGGGGGTTCGATGAAAAACTGTTTTTT.

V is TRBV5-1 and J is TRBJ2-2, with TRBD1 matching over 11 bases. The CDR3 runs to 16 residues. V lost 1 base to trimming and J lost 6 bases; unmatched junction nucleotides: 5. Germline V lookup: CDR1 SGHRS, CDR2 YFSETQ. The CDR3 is CASSLQGQGVAGELFF. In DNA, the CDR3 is TGCGCCAGCAGCTTGCAGGGACAGGGGGTTGCCGGGGAGCTGTTTTTT.

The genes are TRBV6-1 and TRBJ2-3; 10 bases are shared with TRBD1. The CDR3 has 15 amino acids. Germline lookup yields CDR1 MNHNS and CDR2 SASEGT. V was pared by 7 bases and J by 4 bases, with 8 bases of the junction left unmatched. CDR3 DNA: TGTGCCAGCACATGGTGGACAGGGGGGTCAGATACGCAGTATTTT. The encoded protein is CASTWWTGGSDTQYF.

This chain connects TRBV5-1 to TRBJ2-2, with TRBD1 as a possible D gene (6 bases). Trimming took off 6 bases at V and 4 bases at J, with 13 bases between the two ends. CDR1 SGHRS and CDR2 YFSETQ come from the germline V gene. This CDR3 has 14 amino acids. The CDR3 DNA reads TGCGCCAGCACGAGACAGGAGAGCACCGGGGAGCTGTTTTTT. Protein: CASTRQESTGELFF.

CDR3 region: CASSEGQDDYEQYF. The DNA of the CDR3 is TGCGCCAGCAGTGAGGGACAGGACGATTACGAGCAGTACTTC. V usage is TRBV10-2 and J usage is TRBJ2-7, with 7 bases lining up with TRBD1. CDR3 length equals 14 residues. Losses at the gene ends were 2 bases for V and 4 bases for J; bases not matched to a gene: 5. In germline, CDR1 is WSHSY, CDR2 SAAADI.

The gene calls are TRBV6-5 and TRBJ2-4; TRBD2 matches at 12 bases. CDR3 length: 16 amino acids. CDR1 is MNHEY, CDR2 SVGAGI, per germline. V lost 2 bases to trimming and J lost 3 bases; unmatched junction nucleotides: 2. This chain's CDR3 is CASSYATSGGKNIQYF. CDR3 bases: TGTGCCAGCAGTTACGCGACTAGCGGGGGCAAAAACATTCAGTACTTC.

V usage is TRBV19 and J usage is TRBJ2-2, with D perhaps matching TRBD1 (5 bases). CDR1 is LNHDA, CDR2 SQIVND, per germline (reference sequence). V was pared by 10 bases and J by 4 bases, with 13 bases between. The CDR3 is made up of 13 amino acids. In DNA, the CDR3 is TGTGCCACCCACGACAGACGCACCGGGGAGCTGTTTTTT. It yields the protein CATHDRRTGELFF. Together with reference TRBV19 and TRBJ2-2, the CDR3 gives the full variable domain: DGGITQSPKYLFRKEGQNVTLSCEQNLNHDAMYWYRQDPGQGLRLIYYSQIVNDFQKGDIAEGYSVSREKKESFPLTVTSAQKNPTAFYLCATHDRRTGELFFGEGSRLTVL.

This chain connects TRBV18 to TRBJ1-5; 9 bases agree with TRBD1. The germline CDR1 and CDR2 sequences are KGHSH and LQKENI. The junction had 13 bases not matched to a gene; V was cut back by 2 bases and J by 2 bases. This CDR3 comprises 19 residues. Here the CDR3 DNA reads TGTGCCAGCTCACCAGACAGGACAGGGGTAGGGATAGGCAATCAGCCCCAGCATTTT. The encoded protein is CASSPDRTGVGIGNQPQHF.

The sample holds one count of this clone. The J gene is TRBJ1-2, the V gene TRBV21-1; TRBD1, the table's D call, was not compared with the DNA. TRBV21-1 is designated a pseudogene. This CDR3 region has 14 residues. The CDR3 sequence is CASSTPDRFYGYTF. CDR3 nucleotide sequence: TGTGCCAGCAGCACTCCGGACAGATTCTATGGCTACACCTTC.

DNA for the CDR3: TGTGCCAGCAGCCCGCAGGCTTGGGCCGGGGAGCTGTTTTTT. This encodes CASSPQAWAGELFF. V is TRBV11-3 and J is TRBJ2-2; D unclear. Germline lookup yields CDR1 SGHNT and CDR2 YENEEA. Trimming took off 5 bases at V and 6 bases at J, with 13 bases between the two ends. CDR3 length: 14 residues.

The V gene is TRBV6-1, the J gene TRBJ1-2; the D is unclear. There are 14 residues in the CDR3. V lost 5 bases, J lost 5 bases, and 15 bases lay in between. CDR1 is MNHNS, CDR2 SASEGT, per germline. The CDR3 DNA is TGTGCCAGCAGTTCCCCCGTGGGAGCGTATGGCTACACCTTC. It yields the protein CASSSPVGAYGYTF.

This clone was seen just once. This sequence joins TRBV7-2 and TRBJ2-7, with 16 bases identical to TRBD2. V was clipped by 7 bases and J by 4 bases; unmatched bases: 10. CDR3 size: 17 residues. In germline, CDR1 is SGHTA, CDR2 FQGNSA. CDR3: CASTAPGTSGGVYEQYF. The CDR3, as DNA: TGTGCCAGCACCGCACCGGGGACTAGCGGGGGGGTATACGAGCAGTACTTC.

The CDR3 DNA reads TGTGCCAGCAGCCGCCCATCCGACAGAGTCGGGGAGCAGTACTTC. This gives the protein CASSRPSDRVGEQYF. The V and J genes are TRBV7-9 and TRBJ2-7, with D possibly TRBD1 on 5 matching bases. The CDR3 spans 15 residues. The V end lost 5 bases, the J end lost 7 bases, and 21 bases lay between the germline ends. Germline CDR1 SEHNR, CDR2 FQNEAQ (reference sequence). The variable domain in full, completed from reference TRBV7-9 and TRBJ2-7, reads DTGVSQNPRHKITKRGQNVTFRCDPISEHNRLYWYRQTLGQGPEFLTYFQNEAQLEKSRLLSDRFSAERPKGSFSTLEIQRTEQGDSAMYLCASSRPSDRVGEQYFGPGTRLTVT.

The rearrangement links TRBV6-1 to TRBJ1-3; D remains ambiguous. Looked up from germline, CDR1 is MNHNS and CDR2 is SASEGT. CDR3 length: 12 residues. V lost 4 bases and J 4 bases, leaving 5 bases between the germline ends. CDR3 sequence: CASSGGGNTIYF. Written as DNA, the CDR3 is TGTGCCAGCAGTGGAGGGGGAAACACCATATATTTT.

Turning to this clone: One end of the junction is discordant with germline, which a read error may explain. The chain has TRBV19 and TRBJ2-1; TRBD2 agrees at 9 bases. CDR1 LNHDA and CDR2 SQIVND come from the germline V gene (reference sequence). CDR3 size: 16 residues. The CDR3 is CASSNSRPSGNNEQFF. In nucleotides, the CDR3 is TGTGCCAGCAGTAACTCGAGGCCTAGCGGGAACAATGAGCAGTTCTTC.

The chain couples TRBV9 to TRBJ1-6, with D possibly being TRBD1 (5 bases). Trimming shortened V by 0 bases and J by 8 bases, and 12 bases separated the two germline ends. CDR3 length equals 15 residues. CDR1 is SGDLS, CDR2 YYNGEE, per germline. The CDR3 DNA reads TGTGCCAGCAGCGTAGAGCAGGGCACAGATTCACCCCTCCACTTT. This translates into CASSVEQGTDSPLHF. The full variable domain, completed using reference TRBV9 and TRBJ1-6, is DSGVTQTPKHLITATGQRVTLRCSPRSGDLSVYWYQQSLDQGLQFLIQYYNGEERAKGNILERFSAQQFPDLHSELNLSSLELGDSALYFCASSVEQGTDSPLHFGNGTRLTVT.

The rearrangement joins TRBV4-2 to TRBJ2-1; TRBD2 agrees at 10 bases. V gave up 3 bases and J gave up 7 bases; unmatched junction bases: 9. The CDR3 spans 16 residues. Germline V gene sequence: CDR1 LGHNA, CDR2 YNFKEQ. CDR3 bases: TGTGCCAGCAGCCAGAGGTGGCTAGCGGGGGCTAATGAGCAGTTCTTC. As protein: CASSQRWLAGANEQFF.

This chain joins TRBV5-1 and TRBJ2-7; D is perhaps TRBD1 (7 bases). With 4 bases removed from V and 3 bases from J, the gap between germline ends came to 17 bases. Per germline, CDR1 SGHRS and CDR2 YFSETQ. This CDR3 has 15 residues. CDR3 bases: TGCGCCAGCAGCGCGGGACAGCCGGTGGGCTACGAGCAGTACTTC. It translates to CASSAGQPVGYEQYF.

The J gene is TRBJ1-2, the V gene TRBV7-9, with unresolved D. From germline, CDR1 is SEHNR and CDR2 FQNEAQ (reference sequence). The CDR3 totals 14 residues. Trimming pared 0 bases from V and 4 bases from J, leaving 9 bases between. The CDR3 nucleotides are TGTGCCAGCAGCTTAGCGCTAGAGCTCTATGGCTACACCTTC. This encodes CASSLALELYGYTF.